This paragraph covers one T cell receptor (beta chain) sequence. What it recognizes is unknown. The sample originates from a study of blood T cell dynamics during melanoma immunotherapy. Study information: Standard first-line treatment here was pembrolizumab or nivolumab plus ipilimumab in metastatic melanoma. General study results and limits: PBMC repertoires of eventual disease-control patients split at W3 into clonality or diversity gains.

Assay used: immunoSEQ multiplex PCR; TCRdb lists only in-frame clones, some missing. The table includes 25,000 to 30,000 clones, over 80% detected once. The CDR3 runs 15 residues. V lost 2 bases and J lost 2, with 9 bases in between. The germline V gene encodes CDR1 MGHRA and CDR2 YSYEKL. Time point specified: week 3, after first cycle of checkpoint inhibitor. Apart from two fast progressors, RECIST 1.1 response was judged 12 weeks post-infusion. No patient had earlier systemic cancer treatment, concurrent immunosuppressants, or another active cancer. The chain couples TRBV4-1 to TRBJ2-2; the D call may be TRBD1 or TRBD2 (5 bases each). The input for sequencing was blood, taken from a patient treated with checkpoint blockade. This TCR derives from a human donor with melanoma. The CDR3, as DNA: TGCGCCAGCAGCCAAACGGGGCTTAACACCGGGGAGCTGTTTTTT. Its translation: CASSQTGLNTGELFF.